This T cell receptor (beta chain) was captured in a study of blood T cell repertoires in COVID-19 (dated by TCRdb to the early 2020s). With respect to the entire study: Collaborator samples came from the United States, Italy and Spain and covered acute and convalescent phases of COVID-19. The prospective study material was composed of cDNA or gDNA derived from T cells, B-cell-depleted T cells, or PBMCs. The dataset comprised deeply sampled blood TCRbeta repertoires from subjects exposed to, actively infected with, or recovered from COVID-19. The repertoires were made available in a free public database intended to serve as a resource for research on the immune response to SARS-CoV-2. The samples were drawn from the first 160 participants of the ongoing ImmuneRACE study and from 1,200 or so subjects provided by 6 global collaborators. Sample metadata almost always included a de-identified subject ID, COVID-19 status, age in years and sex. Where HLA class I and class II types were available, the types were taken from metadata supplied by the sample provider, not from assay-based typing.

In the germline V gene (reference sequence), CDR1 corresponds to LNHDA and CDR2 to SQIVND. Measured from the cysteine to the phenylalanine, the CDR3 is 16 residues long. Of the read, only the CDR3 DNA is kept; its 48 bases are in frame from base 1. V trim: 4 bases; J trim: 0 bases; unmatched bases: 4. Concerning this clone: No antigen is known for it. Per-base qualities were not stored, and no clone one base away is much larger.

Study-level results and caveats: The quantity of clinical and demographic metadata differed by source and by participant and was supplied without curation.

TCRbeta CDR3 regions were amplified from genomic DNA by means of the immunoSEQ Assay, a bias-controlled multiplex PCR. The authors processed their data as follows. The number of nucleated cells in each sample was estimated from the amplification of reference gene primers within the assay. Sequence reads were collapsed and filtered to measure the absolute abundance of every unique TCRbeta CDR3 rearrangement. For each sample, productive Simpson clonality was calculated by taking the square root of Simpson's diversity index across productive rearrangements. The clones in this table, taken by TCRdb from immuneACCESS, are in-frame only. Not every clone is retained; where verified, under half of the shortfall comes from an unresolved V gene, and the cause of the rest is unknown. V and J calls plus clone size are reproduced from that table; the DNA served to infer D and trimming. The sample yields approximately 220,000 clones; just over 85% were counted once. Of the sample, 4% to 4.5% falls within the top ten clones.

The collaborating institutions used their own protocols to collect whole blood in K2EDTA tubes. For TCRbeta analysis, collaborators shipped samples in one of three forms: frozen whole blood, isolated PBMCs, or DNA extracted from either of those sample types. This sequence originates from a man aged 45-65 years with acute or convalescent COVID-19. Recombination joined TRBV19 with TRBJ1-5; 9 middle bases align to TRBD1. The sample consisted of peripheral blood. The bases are TGTGCCAGTAGTACTGGACAGGGGCGTAGCAATCAGCCCCAGCATTTT. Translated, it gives CASSTGQGRSNQPQHF.